One and the same sample provided the 2 T cell receptor beta chains below, sequenced in a study of T cell responses to AZD1222 COVID-19 vaccine. TCRdb keeps only in-frame clones here, not all; method: immunoSEQ multiplex PCR. The sample lists approximately 140,000 clones, over 80% seen once, with approximately 3.9% in the top ten. Sequenced material: peripheral blood, taken 28 days after the second AZD1222 dose. The receptors here all came from an adult who received the AZD1222 COVID-19 vaccine.

This clone showed up just once. The chain combines TRBV5-6 with TRBJ2-7; the match to TRBD2 covers 8 bases. CDR1 and CDR2 from the germline V gene are SGHDT and YYEEEE. This CDR3 is built from 14 residues. V lost 3 bases and J lost 3; bases outside the gene matches: 5. Here the CDR3 reads CASSYRTSIYEQYF. Here the CDR3 DNA reads TGTGCCAGCAGCTATAGGACTAGCATCTACGAGCAGTACTTC.

The CDR3: CASSLAGTGNTGELFF. CDR3 sequence (DNA): TGTGCCAGCAGCTTGGCCGGGACGGGGAACACCGGGGAGCTGTTTTTT. The V gene is TRBV5-4, the J gene TRBJ2-2; D tentatively reads TRBD1 or TRBD2 (5 bases each). V lost 0 bases and J lost 1, with 10 bases in between. Germline V lookup: CDR1 SGHNT, CDR2 YYREEE (reference sequence). CDR3 length: 16 residues.